These 21 T cell receptor beta chains originate from one sample sequenced in a study of blood T cell repertoires in COVID-19. Measured with immunoSEQ multiplex PCR; TCRdb has only the in-frame clones, and not every one. The sample consists of 150,000 to 200,000 clones, around 80% of them appearing once. The specimen was PBMCs or T cells enriched from blood (not recorded which). The receptors were gathered from a man aged 65 to 79 who had been exposed to COVID-19.

The gene calls are TRBV3-1 (or the pseudogene TRBV3-2) and TRBJ2-4; 9 bases agree with TRBD1. Unmatched junction bases numbered 11, after V lost 4 bases and J lost 4 bases. Germline CDR1 is LGHDT and CDR2 is YNNKEL (reference sequence). The CDR3 contains 17 residues. The CDR3 DNA is TGTGCCAGCAGCCTGGGCTCGGGACAGGGTGTAAAAAACATTCAGTACTTC. Encoded protein: CASSLGSGQGVKNIQYF.

There are many counts of this clone. The gene calls are TRBV3-1 (or the pseudogene TRBV3-2) and TRBJ2-7, with TRBD1 matching 7 bases. CDR3 length equals 13 residues. Germline V CDR1 and CDR2: LGHDT, YNNKEL (reference sequence). J gave up 5 bases and V 8 bases, and 9 bases lay outside the gene matches. CDR3 in DNA: TGTGCCAGCGACAACAGGGGAAGCAACGAGCAGTACTTC. As protein: CASDNRGSNEQYF.

This clone was seen once. The chain combines TRBV9 with TRBJ1-1, with 8 positions matching TRBD1. The CDR3 extends over 15 amino acids. Germline trimming cut 4 bases from V and 2 bases from J; bases unmatched to any gene: 7. Germline V lookup: CDR1 SGDLS, CDR2 YYNGEE. This CDR3 reads CASSPQQGGNTEAFF. The CDR3 nucleotides are TGTGCCAGCAGCCCACAACAGGGGGGAAACACTGAAGCTTTCTTT. Using reference TRBV9 and TRBJ1-1 for the parts outside the CDR3, the full variable domain is DSGVTQTPKHLITATGQRVTLRCSPRSGDLSVYWYQQSLDQGLQFLIQYYNGEERAKGNILERFSAQQFPDLHSELNLSSLELGDSALYFCASSPQQGGNTEAFFGQGTRLTVV.

CDR3: CATYFTPRGTYNEQFF. In nucleotides, the CDR3 is TGTGCCACCTATTTCACCCCTAGGGGGACCTACAATGAGCAGTTCTTC. The chain joins TRBV5-8 to TRBJ2-1; D might be TRBD1 (6 bases). The V end was cut by 9 bases, the J end by 2 bases, with 21 bases between. The CDR3 length is 16 residues. Looked up from germline, CDR1 is SGHTS and CDR2 is YDEGEE.

The chain joins TRBV4-1 to TRBJ2-7, with 7 nucleotides matching TRBD1. CDR3 length equals 14 residues. Germline V gene data show CDR1 as MGHRA and CDR2 as YSYEKL. J lost 2 bases, V lost 0 bases, and 1 base had no gene match. The CDR3 loop reads CASSQEQGTYEQYF. In DNA, the CDR3 is TGCGCCAGCAGCCAAGAACAGGGGACCTACGAGCAGTACTTC.

The V call is TRBV29-1, the J call TRBJ2-7, with TRBD2 as a possible D gene (5 bases). The CDR3 has 13 residues. V lost 3 bases, J lost 0 bases, and 9 bases lay in between. Germline V CDR1 and CDR2: SQVTM, ANQGSEA. The CDR3, as DNA: TGCAGCGTTGAGCCCGGGGACTCCTACGAGCAGTACTTC. This sequence encodes CSVEPGDSYEQYF.

CDR3 DNA sequence: TGTGCCATCAGAAGCGGGCCCACCACAGATACGCAGTATTTT. This translates into CAIRSGPTTDTQYF. This chain links TRBV10-3 with TRBJ2-3; maybe TRBD2 (6 bases). This CDR3 comprises 14 residues. The germline V and J ends were trimmed by 6 bases and 2 bases, with 12 bases remaining between them. The germline gives CDR1 ENHRY, CDR2 SYGVKD.

The chain recombines TRBV7-2 with TRBJ1-2; 7 bases agree with TRBD1. With V trimmed by 5 bases and J by 13 bases, 16 bases remained unmatched. Germline V lookup: CDR1 SGHTA, CDR2 FQGNSA. This CDR3 region has 14 residues. The CDR3 DNA is TGTGCCAGCAGCACCAGACAGGGACCTTCGGAGCCCACCTTC. This gives the protein CASSTRQGPSEPTF.

The rearrangement uses TRBV9 and TRBJ1-2; weak D call: TRBD1 (6 bases). The CDR3 has 15 amino acids. Germline V gene data show CDR1 as SGDLS and CDR2 as YYNGEE. V was pared by 2 bases and J by 5 bases, with 16 bases between. CDR3 protein: CASSVDVRTAYGYTF. CDR3 nucleotides: TGTGCCAGCAGCGTCGATGTTCGGACAGCTTATGGCTACACCTTC.

The CDR3 bases are TGTGCCAGTAGAGACGGGTTTATCGATGGCTACACCTTC. The encoded protein is CASRDGFIDGYTF. This chain joins TRBV19 and TRBJ1-2; D is unclear. V lost 6 bases and J 6 bases, leaving 14 bases between the germline ends. The CDR3 is made up of 13 amino acids. Germline CDR1 reads LNHDA; CDR2 reads SQIVND (reference sequence). Together with reference TRBV19 and TRBJ1-2, the CDR3 gives the full variable domain: DGGITQSPKYLFRKEGQNVTLSCEQNLNHDAMYWYRQDPGQGLRLIYYSQIVNDFQKGDIAEGYSVSREKKESFPLTVTSAQKNPTAFYLCASRDGFIDGYTFGSGTRLTVV.

This chain joins TRBV2 and TRBJ2-7; 8 bases are a match to TRBD2. The germline V gene has CDR1 SNHLY and CDR2 FYNNEI. Unmatched junction bases numbered 9, after V lost 8 bases and J lost 0 bases. This CDR3 comprises 15 residues. The CDR3 here is CASSGAGATSYEQYF. CDR3 sequence (DNA): TGTGCCAGCTCGGGAGCGGGAGCGACCTCCTACGAGCAGTACTTC.

The V call is TRBV6-5, the J call TRBJ1-1; D gene unclear. Trimming removed 0 bases from V and 8 bases from J, with 10 bases in between. This CDR3 is built from 13 residues. Per the germline V gene, CDR1 is MNHEY and CDR2 is SVGAGI. The CDR3 sequence is CASSYSNSGEAFF. The CDR3 region has the DNA TGTGCCAGCAGTTACTCGAACTCAGGAGAAGCTTTCTTT.

The chain has TRBV3-1 (or the pseudogene TRBV3-2) and TRBJ2-1; 14 nucleotides align to TRBD2. This CDR3 comprises 17 residues. The V and J ends lost 0 bases and 9 bases, in that order; junction bases with no gene match: 7. Germline-derived CDR1 and CDR2 are LGHDT and YNNKEL (reference sequence). CDR3 loop: CASSQDRFGLAGGEQFF. The CDR3 DNA follows: TGTGCCAGCAGCCAAGATAGGTTTGGACTAGCGGGAGGTGAGCAGTTCTTC.

This chain connects TRBV29-1 to TRBJ2-1, with D tentatively TRBD2 (6 bases). The V end was cut by 0 bases, the J end by 6 bases, with 15 bases between. Germline CDR1 SQVTM, CDR2 ANQGSEA. The length of the CDR3 is 15 residues. The CDR3 DNA reads as TGCAGCGTTGAAGATCTCCGGGAGCTTCCCAATGAGCAGTTCTTC. It specifies CSVEDLRELPNEQFF.

This clone was recorded a few times. The V and J genes are TRBV18 and TRBJ2-7; 8 bases agree with TRBD1. CDR3 length: 15 residues. Per germline, CDR1 KGHSH and CDR2 LQKENI. V trimming: 2 bases; J trimming: 5 bases; junction bases outside the gene matches: 8. The CDR3 nucleotides read TGTGCCAGCTCACCATCAGGACAGGGCTTCCACGAGCAGTACTTC. Encoded protein: CASSPSGQGFHEQYF.

In its sample, this clone was seen a few times. This chain links TRBV27 with TRBJ2-7, with 10 bases identical to TRBD1. The CDR3 runs to 13 residues. After removal of 6 bases from V and 4 bases from J, the junction contained 3 bases not matched to a gene. Germline lookup yields CDR1 MNHEY and CDR2 SMNVEV (reference sequence). The CDR3 reads CASSRQGAYEQYF. The DNA of the CDR3 is TGTGCCAGCAGCAGACAGGGGGCATACGAGCAGTACTTC.

This clone was seen a few times. This rearrangement joins TRBV2 to TRBJ2-3; D is undetermined. From germline, CDR1 is SNHLY and CDR2 FYNNEI. The CDR3 length is 14 residues. V was trimmed by 5 bases and J by 0 bases, leaving 9 bases between them. The CDR3 nucleotides read TGTGCCAGCAGTCCCCTCGGGAGCACAGATACGCAGTATTTT. It translates to CASSPLGSTDTQYF.

The V call is TRBV2, the J call TRBJ2-5; the match to TRBD2 covers 9 bases. J was trimmed by 5 bases and V by 6 bases; bases with no gene match: 10. Germline-derived CDR1 and CDR2 are SNHLY and FYNNEI. CDR3 length: 15 amino acids. The CDR3 region is CASRDLAGAGETQYF. The CDR3 nucleotides are TGTGCCAGCAGAGATTTAGCGGGAGCGGGGGAGACCCAGTACTTC.

At least ten counts were recorded for this clone. V usage is TRBV6-5 and J usage is TRBJ1-1; tentative D call: TRBD1 (6 bases). Germline lookup yields CDR1 MNHEY and CDR2 SVGAGI. The CDR3 is 16 residues long. With 4 bases removed from V and 5 bases from J, the gap between germline ends came to 20 bases. CDR3 protein: CASSSHSQGYGTEAFF. For the CDR3, the DNA is TGTGCCAGCAGTTCTCATTCCCAGGGGTACGGAACTGAAGCTTTCTTT.

This clone was found once. The chain is built from TRBV19 and TRBJ1-5, with unresolved D. V was shortened by 1 base and J by 1 base, with 17 bases between the two germline ends. This CDR3 comprises 18 residues. The germline CDR1 and CDR2 sequences are LNHDA and SQIVND (reference sequence). The CDR3 DNA reads TGTGCCAGTAGTATAGCCCCACTTAACGGAGGGAGCAATCAGCCCCAGCATTTT. Translated, it gives CASSIAPLNGGSNQPQHF.

The chain is built from TRBV30 and TRBJ2-7, with 8 bases that match TRBD1. The CDR3 runs to 13 residues. V gave up 3 bases and J gave up 3 bases; unmatched junction bases: 4. Germline CDR1 and CDR2: GTSNPN and SVGIG (reference sequence). The CDR3 loop reads CAWRGTGVYEQYF. DNA of the CDR3: TGTGCCTGGAGGGGGACAGGTGTCTACGAGCAGTACTTC.